These 12 T cell receptor beta chains originate from one sample sequenced in a study of shared clonotypes between healthy human individuals. The method was immunoSEQ multiplex PCR; TCRdb's version includes in-frame clones alone and lacks a portion of them. Among fewer than 3 million clones listed, about 90% were seen once. The specimen was naive CD4+ T cells from PBMCs. Subset: CD45RA+ positively selected. These receptors originate from a man between 18 and 35 years old in good health. Some clones in this sample may be carry-over from other donors' samples.

The V gene is TRBV10-2, the J gene TRBJ1-4; no clear D gene. CDR3 length: 14 amino acids. Trimming removed 6 bases at V and 0 bases at J, with 8 bases between. Per the germline V gene, CDR1 is WSHSY and CDR2 is SAAADI. Here the CDR3 DNA reads TGCGCCAGCAGAAGACTGGCAACTAATGAAAAACTGTTTTTT. It yields the protein CASRRLATNEKLFF.

The rearrangement links TRBV27 to TRBJ2-7; D is ambiguous. V lost 3 bases and J lost 7, with 13 bases in between. The germline gives CDR1 MNHEY, CDR2 SMNVEV (reference sequence). The CDR3 extends over 13 amino acids. The CDR3 reads CASSFNLAGEQYF. CDR3 bases: TGTGCCAGCAGTTTTAACCTCGCTGGAGAGCAGTACTTC.

This clone was seen just once. V and J are TRBV4-1 and TRBJ2-1, with 7 bases identical to TRBD1. The V segment lost 3 bases and the J segment 8 bases; nucleotides outside the gene matches: 13. The germline V gene encodes CDR1 MGHRA and CDR2 YSYEKL. The CDR3 is made up of 16 amino acids. Written as DNA, the CDR3 is TGCGCCAGCAGCCAGACACCCCGGGGACAGTTCGATGAGCAGTTCTTC. Amino acid sequence: CASSQTPRGQFDEQFF.

The chain employs TRBV30 and TRBJ2-3, with 7 nucleotides matching TRBD2. Germline values: CDR1 GTSNPN, CDR2 SVGIG (reference sequence). The CDR3 sequence is 15 residues long. V gave up 2 bases and J gave up 3 bases; unmatched junction bases: 8. DNA of the CDR3: TGTGCCTGGAGTCTCTCCGCGGGAGAGACAGATACGCAGTATTTT. Protein: CAWSLSAGETDTQYF. The variable domain in full, with the rest retrieved from reference TRBV30 and TRBJ2-3, is SQTIHQWPATLVQPVGSPLSLECTVEGTSNPNLYWYRQAAGRGLQLLFYSVGIGQISSEVPQNLSASRPQDRQFILSSKKLLLSDSGFYLCAWSLSAGETDTQYFGPGTRLTVL.

This clone was seen only a few times. The chain employs TRBV7-2 and TRBJ2-5; D might be TRBD1 (6 bases). V lost 3 bases, J lost 9 bases, and 17 bases lay in between. This CDR3 is 14 amino acids long. Germline V gene lookup returns CDR1 SGHTA and CDR2 FQGNSA. Here the CDR3 DNA reads TGTGCCAGCAGCTTCCAGGGGACGAGTAAGGCCCAGTACTTC. This encodes CASSFQGTSKAQYF. The whole variable domain, remainder taken from reference TRBV7-2 and TRBJ2-5, is GAGVSQSPSNKVTEKGKDVELRCDPISGHTALYWYRQSLGQGLEFLIYFQGNSAPDKSGLPSDRFSAERTGGSVSTLTIQRTQQEDSAVYLCASSFQGTSKAQYFGPGTRLLVL.

Comments on this clone: The same CDR3 arises from other DNA sequences in this sample as well. The chain joins TRBV4-3 to TRBJ1-2; the D is unclear. The CDR3 length is 13 residues. Per germline, CDR1 LGHNA and CDR2 YSLEER. V was cut by 0 bases and J by 4 bases, with 6 bases left in between. The CDR3 region is CASSQDRSYGYTF. In DNA, the CDR3 is TGCGCCAGCAGCCAAGATCGCAGCTATGGCTACACCTTC.

Note on this clone: Other DNA sequences in the same sample also yield this CDR3. This sequence joins TRBV7-3 and TRBJ1-5, with no clear D. Between the trimmed V and J ends, which lost 4 bases and 2 bases, there was a span of 6 bases. The CDR3 has 13 residues. The V gene's germline CDR1 is SGHTA and CDR2 FQGTGA. The CDR3 is CASSSDRNQPQHF. The CDR3 DNA reads as TGTGCCAGCAGCTCGGACCGCAATCAGCCCCAGCATTTT.

Points on this clone: At one of its ends the junction is not consistent with the germline gene, which may arise from a read error. The chain uses TRBV4-3 and TRBJ2-2, with 7 nucleotides matching TRBD2. This CDR3 has 17 amino acids. Germline V gives CDR1 LGHNA, CDR2 YSLEER. The CDR3 protein is CASSQDPLAVNTEELFF. As DNA, the CDR3 is TGCGCCAGCAGCCAAGATCCCCTAGCGGTTAACACCGAGGAGCTGTTTTTT.

The chain links TRBV5-1 to TRBJ2-7, with TRBD2 matching 9 bases. Germline V lookup: CDR1 SGHRS, CDR2 YFSETQ. This CDR3 has 15 amino acids. V lost 4 bases and J lost 0; bases outside the gene matches: 5. The CDR3 reads CASSQNSGSSYEQYF. The CDR3 DNA reads as TGCGCCAGCAGCCAAAATAGCGGGAGCTCCTACGAGCAGTACTTC.

The chain is built from TRBV5-1 and TRBJ1-4; 9 positions match TRBD1. The V and J ends lost 3 bases and 5 bases, in that order; junction bases with no gene match: 5. The germline CDR1 and CDR2 sequences are SGHRS and YFSETQ. This CDR3 contains 15 residues. CDR3 region: CASSYRQGGNEKLFF. Here the CDR3 DNA reads TGCGCCAGCAGCTACCGACAGGGGGGGAATGAAAAACTGTTTTTT.

The V gene is TRBV6-5, the J gene TRBJ2-7; TRBD2 matches at 9 bases. Germline V CDR1 and CDR2: MNHEY, SVGAGI. CDR3 length equals 16 residues. Trimming at V came to 0 bases and at J to 4 bases, leaving 7 bases not matched to a gene. The DNA for the CDR3 is TGTGCCAGCAGTTACTCGAGGGCTAGCGGGGAATACGAGCAGTACTTC. It yields the protein CASSYSRASGEYEQYF.

A word on this clone: The identical CDR3 is also encoded by other nucleotide sequences in the sample. V usage is TRBV7-2 and J usage is TRBJ2-7; 11 positions match TRBD1. J gave up 2 bases and V 0 bases, and 0 bases lay outside the gene matches. Germline V gene lookup returns CDR1 SGHTA and CDR2 FQGNSA. This CDR3 has 15 residues. This CDR3 is CASSLAGQGAYEQYF. CDR3 nucleotide sequence: TGTGCCAGCAGCTTAGCGGGACAGGGGGCCTACGAGCAGTACTTC. The full variable domain, rest sourced from reference TRBV7-2 and TRBJ2-7, is GAGVSQSPSNKVTEKGKDVELRCDPISGHTALYWYRQSLGQGLEFLIYFQGNSAPDKSGLPSDRFSAERTGGSVSTLTIQRTQQEDSAVYLCASSLAGQGAYEQYFGPGTRLTVT.